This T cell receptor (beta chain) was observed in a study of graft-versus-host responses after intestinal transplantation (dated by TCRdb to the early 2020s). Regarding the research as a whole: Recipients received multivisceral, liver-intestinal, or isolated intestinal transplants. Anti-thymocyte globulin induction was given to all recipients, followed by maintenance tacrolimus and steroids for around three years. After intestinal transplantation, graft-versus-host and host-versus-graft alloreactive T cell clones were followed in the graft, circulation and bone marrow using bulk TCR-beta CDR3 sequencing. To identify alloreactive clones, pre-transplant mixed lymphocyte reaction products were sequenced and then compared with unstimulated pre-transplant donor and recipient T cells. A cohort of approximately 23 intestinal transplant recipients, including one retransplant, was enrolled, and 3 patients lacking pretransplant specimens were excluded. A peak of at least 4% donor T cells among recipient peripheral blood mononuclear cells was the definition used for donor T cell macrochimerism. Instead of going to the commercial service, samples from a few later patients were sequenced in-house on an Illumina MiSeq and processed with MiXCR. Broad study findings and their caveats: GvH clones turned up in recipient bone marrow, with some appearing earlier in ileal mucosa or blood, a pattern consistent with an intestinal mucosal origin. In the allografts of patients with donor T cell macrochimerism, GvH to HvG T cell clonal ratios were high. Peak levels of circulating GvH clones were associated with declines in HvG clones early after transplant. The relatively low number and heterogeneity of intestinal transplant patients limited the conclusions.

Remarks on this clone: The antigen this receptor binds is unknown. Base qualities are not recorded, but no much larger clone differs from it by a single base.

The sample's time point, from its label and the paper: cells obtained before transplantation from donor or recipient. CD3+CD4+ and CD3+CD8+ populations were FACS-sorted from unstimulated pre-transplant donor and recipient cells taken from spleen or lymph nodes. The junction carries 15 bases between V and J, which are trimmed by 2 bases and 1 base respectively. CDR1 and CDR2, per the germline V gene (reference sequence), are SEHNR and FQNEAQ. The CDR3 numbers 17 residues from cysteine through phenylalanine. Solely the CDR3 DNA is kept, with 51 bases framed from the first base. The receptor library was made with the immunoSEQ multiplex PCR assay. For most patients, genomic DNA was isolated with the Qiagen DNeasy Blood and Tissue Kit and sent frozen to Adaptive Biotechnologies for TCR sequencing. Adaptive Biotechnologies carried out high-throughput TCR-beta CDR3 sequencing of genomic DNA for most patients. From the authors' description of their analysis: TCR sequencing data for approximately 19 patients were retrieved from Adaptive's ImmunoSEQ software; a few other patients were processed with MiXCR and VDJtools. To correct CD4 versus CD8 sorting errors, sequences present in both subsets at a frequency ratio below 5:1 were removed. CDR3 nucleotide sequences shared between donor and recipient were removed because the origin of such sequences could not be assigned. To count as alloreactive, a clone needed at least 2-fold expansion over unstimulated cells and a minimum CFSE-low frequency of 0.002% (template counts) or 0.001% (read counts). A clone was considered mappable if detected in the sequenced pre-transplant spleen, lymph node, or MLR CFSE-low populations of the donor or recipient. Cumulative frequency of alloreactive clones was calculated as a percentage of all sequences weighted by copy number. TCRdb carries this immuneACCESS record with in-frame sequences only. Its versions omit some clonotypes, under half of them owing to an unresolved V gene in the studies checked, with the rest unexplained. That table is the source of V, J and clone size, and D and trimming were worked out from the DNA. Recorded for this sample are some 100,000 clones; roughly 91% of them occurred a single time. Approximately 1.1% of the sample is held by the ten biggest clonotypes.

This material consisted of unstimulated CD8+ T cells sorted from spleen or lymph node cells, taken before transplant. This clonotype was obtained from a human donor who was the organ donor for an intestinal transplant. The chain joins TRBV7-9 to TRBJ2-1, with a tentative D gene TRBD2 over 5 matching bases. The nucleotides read TGTGCCAGCAGCTTAAACAGCGAGGACTTATCCTACAATGAGCAGTTCTTC. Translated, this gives CASSLNSEDLSYNEQFF.